Listed here are 27 T cell receptor beta chains from one sample, sequenced in a study of regulatory T cells in long-lasting Graves disease. Time point here: newly diagnosed GD, antithyroid drugs for less than 3 months. PBMCs were the source of the RNA used for TCR sequencing. Library construction for TCR beta used iRepertoire HTBI primers and Arm-PCR of CDR3 regions. Each CDR3 protein gets one entry after TCRdb re-called the multiplex PCR reads with MiXCR. The sample includes 600,000 to 650,000 distinct CDR3 sequences, around 17% of them seen just once. These data were also reused for a study on T cells in Graves' hyperthyroidism and ophthalmopathy.

Here the sequenced sample was peripheral blood mononuclear cells (PBMCs), taken at new diagnosis, from a patient treated with antithyroid drugs. These receptors came from a woman between 25 and 40 years old with Graves disease.

This chain uses TRBV5-4 with TRBJ2-5; no reliable D call. V was shortened by 1 base and J by 3 bases, with 10 bases between the two germline ends. This CDR3 is built from 14 residues. Germline assignment: CDR1 SGHNT and CDR2 YYREEE (reference sequence). This chain's CDR3 is CASSLRVTEETQYF. Written as DNA, the CDR3 is TGTGCCAGCAGCTTGAGGGTGACGGAAGAGACCCAGTACTTC.

The V and J genes are TRBV18 and TRBJ1-3; 8 bases are a match to TRBD1. CDR3 size: 16 residues. Germline-derived CDR1 and CDR2 are KGHSH and LQKENI. V dropped 5 bases and J dropped 4; count of bases not matched to a gene: 10. The CDR3 is CASSANRGTNGNTIYF. The CDR3 DNA sequence: TGTGCCAGCTCAGCGAACAGGGGGACAAACGGAAACACCATATATTTT.

A remark on this clonotype: The missing conserved phenylalanine or tryptophan at the end of this CDR3 makes a read error likely. The rearrangement uses TRBV28 and TRBJ1-5; D uncertain. Trimming left V 8 bases short and J 7 bases short, with 15 bases between. The CDR3 consists of 13 residues. Germline-derived CDR1 and CDR2 are MDHEN and SYDVKM. CDR3 in amino acids: CASGTSVGQPQHL. The CDR3 nucleotides are TGTGCCAGCGGTACGTCGGTGGGGCAGCCCCAGCATCTT.

As concerns this clonotype: The likely explanation is a read error, given a far larger clone one base away. The V call is TRBV6-2 or TRBV6-3, the J call TRBJ2-1; D possibly corresponds to TRBD2 (6 bases). With the DNA end fitting TRBJ2-3 better, the J assignment may be wrong. Germline V gene sequence: CDR1 MNHEY, CDR2 SVGEGT. The CDR3 contains 13 residues. This CDR3 reads CASSYPFRETQYF. CDR3 DNA: TGTGCCAGCAGTTACCCATTCCGGGAGACGCAGTATTTT.

This clonotype was recorded a few times. This chain joins TRBV25-1 and TRBJ1-6; no firm D call. This CDR3 is 14 amino acids long. Per the germline V gene, CDR1 is MGHDK and CDR2 is SYGVNS. V shed 2 bases and J shed 6 bases, with 8 bases lying between them. DNA for the CDR3: TGTGCCAGCAGTGAAAGTTTCGGTAATTCACCCCTCCACTTT. Residues: CASSESFGNSPLHF.

This clonotype appeared many times. The rearrangement links TRBV6-1 to TRBJ2-5; the match to TRBD2 covers 12 bases. Germline-derived CDR1 and CDR2 are MNHNS and SASEGT. The CDR3 spans 16 residues. The trim removed 6 bases at V and 4 bases at J, leaving 9 bases unmatched. For the CDR3, the DNA is TGTGCCAGCAGCCCGCCCCTAGCGGGAGGGGGAGAGACCCAGTACTTC. The encoded protein is CASSPPLAGGGETQYF.

This clonotype was counted ten times or more. This sequence joins TRBV5-1 and TRBJ2-7; 7 positions agree with TRBD1. The V segment lost 3 bases and the J segment 3 bases; nucleotides outside the gene matches: 0. Germline values: CDR1 SGHRS, CDR2 YFSETQ. The CDR3 length is 12 residues. Written as DNA, the CDR3 is TGCGCCAGCAGCTGGGACAGCTACGAGCAGTACTTC. This encodes CASSWDSYEQYF.

There are many counts of this clonotype. Germline and junction disagree at one end, which may indicate a read error. This rearrangement joins TRBV28 to TRBJ2-7; 10 bases align to TRBD2. Germline CDR1 MDHEN, CDR2 SYDVKM. The CDR3 covers 16 residues. In nucleotides, the CDR3 is TGTGCCAGCAGTGGCACCGGGACTAGCGCAGTTTACGAGCAGTGCTTC. This encodes CASSGTGTSAVYEQCF.

This clonotype has at least ten counts. The chain couples TRBV12-3 or TRBV12-4 to TRBJ1-5; no reliable D call. V was clipped by 4 bases and J by 3 bases, with 10 bases between them. The CDR3 contains 14 residues. CDR3 region: CASSWGGNNQPQHF. In DNA form, the CDR3 reads TGTGCCAGCAGTTGGGGTGGCAACAATCAGCCCCAGCATTTT.

For this clonotype: A much larger clone differs by one base, so this may be a read error. J is TRBJ2-1 and V is TRBV6-1; D is unclear. Deletions cut 5 bases from V and 4 bases from J, with 15 bases between. The CDR3 is 15 residues long. CDR1 is MNHNS, CDR2 SASEGT, per germline. This CDR3 reads CASSPGRTPYNEQFF. DNA of the CDR3: TGTGCCAGCAGTCCGGGCAGAACCCCATACAATGAGCAGTTCTTC.

This clonotype was seen only a few times. The junction departs from germline at one end; a sequencing error may be responsible. This chain joins TRBV7-9 and TRBJ2-1; possibly TRBD1 for D (6 bases). CDR1 and CDR2 (germline): SEHNR, FQNEAQ (reference sequence). CDR3 length: 15 amino acids. The CDR3 region is CASILKDSYYDEQFF. Here the CDR3 DNA reads TGTGCCAGCATCCTCAAGGACAGCTACTACGATGAGCAGTTCTTC.

At least ten counts were recorded for this clonotype. The chain carries TRBV10-2 and TRBJ2-3; D is perhaps TRBD2 (6 bases). The CDR3 covers 17 residues. Germline CDR1 and CDR2: WSHSY and SAAADI. V dropped 5 bases and J dropped 0 bases, with 18 bases sitting between them. CDR3 amino acids: CASSPSRRDDSTDTQYF. CDR3 coding DNA: TGCGCCAGCAGTCCGAGTCGGAGGGATGACAGCACAGATACGCAGTATTTT.

In this sample, this clonotype turned up many times. The chain combines TRBV10-3 with TRBJ1-4, with 9 positions matching TRBD1. J gave up 5 bases and V 6 bases, and 4 bases lay outside the gene matches. CDR1 and CDR2 (germline): ENHRY, SYGVKD. The length of the CDR3 is 14 residues. CDR3 DNA: TGTGCCATCAGGTCCGGGACAGGGAATGAAAAACTGTTTTTT. Translated: CAIRSGTGNEKLFF.

The chain uses TRBV25-1 and TRBJ2-1; the match to TRBD2 covers 9 bases. Germline CDR1 reads MGHDK; CDR2 reads SYGVNS. After removal of 5 bases from V and 7 bases from J, the junction contained 24 bases not matched to a gene. The CDR3 covers 20 residues. This CDR3 is CASSQTPYIYKREVQNEQFF. CDR3 nucleotide sequence: TGTGCCAGCAGTCAAACCCCCTATATATATAAGCGGGAGGTTCAAAATGAGCAGTTCTTC.

This clonotype occurred many times. The rearrangement joins TRBV28 to TRBJ1-4; no clear D. V lost 5 bases to trimming and J lost 4 bases, with 17 bases between them. Per germline, CDR1 MDHEN and CDR2 SYDVKM. This CDR3 contains 16 residues. CDR3 bases: TGTGCCAGCAGTCTATACCCTAGGTTCTATAATGAAAAACTGTTTTTT. Translation gives CASSLYPRFYNEKLFF.

At least ten counts were recorded for this clonotype. The rearrangement uses TRBV2 and TRBJ1-5; no clear D. V lost 3 bases and J lost 7, with 13 bases in between. The V gene's germline CDR1 is SNHLY and CDR2 FYNNEI. This CDR3 contains 14 residues. DNA of the CDR3: TGTGCCAGCAGTGAGTGGGAAGGGTCCCAGCCCCAGCATTTT. It translates to CASSEWEGSQPQHF. The variable domain in full, with the rest retrieved from reference TRBV2 and TRBJ1-5, is EPEVTQTPSHQVTQMGQEVILRCVPISNHLYFYWYRQILGQKVEFLVSFYNNEISEKSEIFDDQFSVERPDGSNFTLKIRSTKLEDSAMYFCASSEWEGSQPQHFGDGTRLSIL.

At least ten counts were recorded for this clonotype. This chain links TRBV2 with TRBJ2-7; 7 bases are shared with TRBD2. Germline CDR1 is SNHLY and CDR2 is FYNNEI. With 7 bases clipped from V and 3 bases from J, the junction kept 6 bases outside the gene matches. This CDR3 region has 13 residues. The CDR3 is CASKEGLLYEQYF. CDR3 in DNA: TGTGCCAGCAAGGAGGGACTACTCTACGAGCAGTACTTC.

The chain uses TRBV5-1 and TRBJ2-1, with D perhaps assigned TRBD1 or TRBD2 (5 bases each). With 4 bases removed from V and 5 bases from J, the gap between germline ends came to 16 bases. This CDR3 has 15 amino acids. Germline V gene data show CDR1 as SGHRS and CDR2 as YFSETQ. The CDR3 protein is CASSRGRTDHNEQFF. In DNA form, the CDR3 reads TGCGCCAGCAGCCGGGGCAGGACGGACCACAATGAGCAGTTCTTC.

A word on this clonotype: This may come from a read error, since a much larger clone is one base off. The rearrangement links TRBV20-1 to TRBJ1-2; 7 bases are shared with TRBD1. This CDR3 is built from 15 residues. Germline V CDR1 and CDR2: DFQATT, SNEGSKA (reference sequence). Losses at the gene ends were 5 bases for V and 4 bases for J; bases not matched to a gene: 13. The CDR3 DNA follows: TGCAGTGCTCCATACACCAGAGACAGGGTCTATGGCTACACCTTC. Translated: CSAPYTRDRVYGYTF.

The chain joins TRBV19 to TRBJ1-1; D ambiguous. This CDR3 is 14 amino acids long. V shed 5 bases and J shed 3 bases, with 13 bases lying between them. Germline V gene lookup returns CDR1 LNHDA and CDR2 SQIVND (reference sequence). The CDR3 is CASSGLGLHTEAFF. The CDR3 DNA sequence: TGTGCCAGTAGTGGGTTAGGGTTGCACACTGAAGCTTTCTTT.

The genes are TRBV7-3 and TRBJ2-5; possible D gene TRBD2, 6 bases. This CDR3 contains 15 residues. V was cut by 5 bases and J by 2 bases, with 15 bases left in between. Germline V lookup: CDR1 SGHTA, CDR2 FQGTGA. The CDR3 loop is CASSPQPAGQETQYF. DNA of the CDR3: TGTGCCAGCAGCCCCCAACCCGCGGGGCAAGAGACCCAGTACTTC.

Many counts were recorded for this clonotype. The V call is TRBV28, the J call TRBJ1-1; a possible D gene is TRBD1 (6 bases). This CDR3 has 14 amino acids. Germline assignment: CDR1 MDHEN and CDR2 SYDVKM. Trimming took 5 bases from V and 4 from J, leaving 14 bases between them. CDR3 loop: CASSETQGTTEAFF. The DNA for the CDR3 is TGTGCCAGCAGTGAAACACAGGGAACCACTGAAGCTTTCTTT. The entire variable domain, with the rest obtained from reference TRBV28 and TRBJ1-1, is as follows: DVKVTQSSRYLVKRTGEKVFLECVQDMDHENMFWYRQDPGLGLRLIYFSYDVKMKEKGDIPEGYSVSREKKERFSLILESASTNQTSMYLCASSETQGTTEAFFGQGTRLTVV.

Points on this clonotype: This may be a read error: a much more frequent sequence differs by one nucleotide. CDR3 sequence: CAGSEEGGRTDTQYF. The CDR3 region has the DNA TGTGCCGGCAGTGAGGAGGGCGGGCGCACAGATACGCAGTATTTT. V and J are TRBV2 and TRBJ2-3; D is possibly TRBD2 (6 bases). The V gene's germline CDR1 is SNHLY and CDR2 FYNNEI. CDR3 length equals 15 residues.

This clonotype was found many times. This chain joins TRBV27 and TRBJ1-3; D call uncertain. The CDR3 length is 14 residues. Germline values: CDR1 MNHEY, CDR2 SMNVEV (reference sequence). V was shortened by 0 bases and J by 1 base, with 4 bases between the two germline ends. DNA for the CDR3: TGTGCCAGCAGTTTATCGTATTCTGGAAACACCATATATTTT. Encoded protein: CASSLSYSGNTIYF.

This sequence joins TRBV20-1 and TRBJ1-2; no firm D call. The CDR3 length is 12 residues. Germline CDR1 and CDR2: DFQATT and SNEGSKA (reference sequence). Trimming took 3 bases from V and 3 from J, leaving 8 bases between them. The CDR3, as DNA: TGCAGTGCTAGTACGTCTGACTATGGCTACACCTTC. Translating it yields CSASTSDYGYTF.

The table lists this clonotype with a few counts. The chain links TRBV19 to TRBJ2-1; D is unresolved. Germline V lookup: CDR1 LNHDA, CDR2 SQIVND (reference sequence). Trimming removed 3 bases from V and 3 bases from J, with 9 bases in between. The CDR3 loop spans 14 amino acids. CDR3 bases: TGTGCCAGTAGTATTCAGTCCAACTACAATGAGCAGTTCTTC. As protein: CASSIQSNYNEQFF.

The chain has TRBV4-1 and TRBJ2-3, with D maybe TRBD2 (5 bases). V lost 1 base and J 1 base, leaving 6 bases between the germline ends. The CDR3 runs 14 residues. Germline V gene lookup returns CDR1 MGHRA and CDR2 YSYEKL. CDR3 coding DNA: TGCGCCAGCAGCCAAGGGCGGGGCACAGATACGCAGTATTTT. Translating it yields CASSQGRGTDTQYF.